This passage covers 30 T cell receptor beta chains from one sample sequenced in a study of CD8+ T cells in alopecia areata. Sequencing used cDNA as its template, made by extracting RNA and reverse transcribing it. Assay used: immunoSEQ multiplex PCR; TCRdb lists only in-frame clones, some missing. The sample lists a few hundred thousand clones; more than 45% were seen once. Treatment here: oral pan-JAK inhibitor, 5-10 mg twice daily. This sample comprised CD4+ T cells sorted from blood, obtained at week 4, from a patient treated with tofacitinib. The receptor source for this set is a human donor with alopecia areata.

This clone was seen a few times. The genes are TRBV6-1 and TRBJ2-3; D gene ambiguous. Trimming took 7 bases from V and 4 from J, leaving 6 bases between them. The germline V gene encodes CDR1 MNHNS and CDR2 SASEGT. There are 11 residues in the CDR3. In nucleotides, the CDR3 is TGTGCCAGCACGGAAGCAGATACGCAGTATTTT. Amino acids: CASTEADTQYF.

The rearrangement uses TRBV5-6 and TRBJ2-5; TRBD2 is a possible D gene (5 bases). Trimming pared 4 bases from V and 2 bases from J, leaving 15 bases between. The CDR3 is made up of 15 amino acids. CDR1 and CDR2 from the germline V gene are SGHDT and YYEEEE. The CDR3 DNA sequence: TGTGCCAGCAGCCCCCAACTTGACTATCAAGAGACCCAGTACTTC. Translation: CASSPQLDYQETQYF.

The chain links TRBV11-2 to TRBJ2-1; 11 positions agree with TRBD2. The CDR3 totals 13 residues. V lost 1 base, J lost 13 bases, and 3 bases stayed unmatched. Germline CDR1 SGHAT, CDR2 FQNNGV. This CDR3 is CASSLGLAGLQFF. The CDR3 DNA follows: TGTGCCAGCAGCTTAGGACTAGCGGGGCTACAGTTCTTC.

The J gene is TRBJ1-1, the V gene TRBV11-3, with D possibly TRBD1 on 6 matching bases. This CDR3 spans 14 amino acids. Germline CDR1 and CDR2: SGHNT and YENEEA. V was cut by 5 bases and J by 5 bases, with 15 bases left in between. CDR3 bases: TGTGCCAGCAGCCTCAGACAGGTGGGAACTGAAGCTTTCTTT. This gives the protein CASSLRQVGTEAFF.

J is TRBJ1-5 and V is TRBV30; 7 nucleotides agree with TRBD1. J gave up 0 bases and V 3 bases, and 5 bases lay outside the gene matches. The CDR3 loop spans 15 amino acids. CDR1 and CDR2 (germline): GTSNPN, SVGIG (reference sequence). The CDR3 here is CAWRPGGDSNQPQHF. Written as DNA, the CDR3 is TGTGCCTGGAGGCCAGGGGGAGATAGCAATCAGCCCCAGCATTTT.

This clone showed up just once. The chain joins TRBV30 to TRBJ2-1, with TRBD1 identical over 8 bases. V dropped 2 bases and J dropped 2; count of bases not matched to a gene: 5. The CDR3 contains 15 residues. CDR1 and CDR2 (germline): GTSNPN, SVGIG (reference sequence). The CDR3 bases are TGTGCCTGGAGTCTAATACAGGGGGCCTACAATGAGCAGTTCTTC. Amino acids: CAWSLIQGAYNEQFF.

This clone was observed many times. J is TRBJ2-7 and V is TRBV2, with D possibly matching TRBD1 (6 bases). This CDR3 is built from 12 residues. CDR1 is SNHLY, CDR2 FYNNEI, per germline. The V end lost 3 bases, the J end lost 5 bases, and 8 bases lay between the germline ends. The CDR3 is CASSDRGHEQYF. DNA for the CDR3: TGTGCCAGCAGTGACAGGGGCCACGAGCAGTACTTC.

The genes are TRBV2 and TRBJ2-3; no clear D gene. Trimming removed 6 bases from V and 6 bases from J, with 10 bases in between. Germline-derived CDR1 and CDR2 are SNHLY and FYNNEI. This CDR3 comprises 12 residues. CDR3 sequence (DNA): TGTGCCAGCAGCCTCGATGGGGATACGCAGTATTTT. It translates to CASSLDGDTQYF.

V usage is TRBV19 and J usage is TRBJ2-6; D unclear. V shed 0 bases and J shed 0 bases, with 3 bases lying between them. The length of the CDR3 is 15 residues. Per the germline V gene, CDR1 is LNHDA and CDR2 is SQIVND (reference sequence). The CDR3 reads CASSIDISGANVLTF. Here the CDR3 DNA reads TGTGCCAGTAGTATAGACATCTCTGGGGCCAACGTCCTGACTTTC.

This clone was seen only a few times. DNA for the CDR3: TGTGCCAGCAGTGCCACCCTGGCGGGGGGGCCGGGAGATACGCAGTATTTT. This encodes CASSATLAGGPGDTQYF. V usage is TRBV25-1 and J usage is TRBJ2-3; 9 nucleotides agree with TRBD2. V lost 4 bases and J lost 5; bases outside the gene matches: 13. Germline V gene sequence: CDR1 MGHDK, CDR2 SYGVNS. The CDR3 covers 17 residues.

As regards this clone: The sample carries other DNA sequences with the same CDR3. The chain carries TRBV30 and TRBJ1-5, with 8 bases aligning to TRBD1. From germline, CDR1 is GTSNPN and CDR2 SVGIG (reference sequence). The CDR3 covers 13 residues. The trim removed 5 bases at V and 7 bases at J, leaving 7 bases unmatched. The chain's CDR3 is CAWQGAQGQPQHF. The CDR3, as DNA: TGTGCCTGGCAGGGGGCTCAGGGACAGCCCCAGCATTTT.

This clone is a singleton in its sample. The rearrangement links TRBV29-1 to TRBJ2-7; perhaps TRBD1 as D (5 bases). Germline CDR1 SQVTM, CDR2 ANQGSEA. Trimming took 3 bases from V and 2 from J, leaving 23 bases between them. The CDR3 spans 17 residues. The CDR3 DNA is TGCAGCGTTGAGCAGGGAAGCTTGGGATACCCCACCTACGAGCAGTACTTC. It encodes CSVEQGSLGYPTYEQYF.

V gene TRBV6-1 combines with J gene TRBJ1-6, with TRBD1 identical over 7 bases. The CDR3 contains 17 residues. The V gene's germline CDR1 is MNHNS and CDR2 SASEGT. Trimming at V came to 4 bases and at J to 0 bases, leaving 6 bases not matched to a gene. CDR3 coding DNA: TGTGCCAGCAGTGGACAGGGTCTGAGCTCCTATAATTCACCCCTCCACTTT. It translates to CASSGQGLSSYNSPLHF.

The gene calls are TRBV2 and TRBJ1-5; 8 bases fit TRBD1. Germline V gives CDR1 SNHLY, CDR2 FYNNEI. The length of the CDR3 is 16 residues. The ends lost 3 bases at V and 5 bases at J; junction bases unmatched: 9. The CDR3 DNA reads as TGTGCCAGCAGTGATACCCTAGACAGGGGTGATCAGCCCCAGCATTTT. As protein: CASSDTLDRGDQPQHF.

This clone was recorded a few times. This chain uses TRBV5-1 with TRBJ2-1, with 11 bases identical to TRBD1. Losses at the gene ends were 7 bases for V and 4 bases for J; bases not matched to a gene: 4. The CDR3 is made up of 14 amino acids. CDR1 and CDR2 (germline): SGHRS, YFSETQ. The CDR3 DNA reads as TGCGCCAGCGGGGGACAGGGGGTATACAATGAGCAGTTCTTC. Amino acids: CASGGQGVYNEQFF.

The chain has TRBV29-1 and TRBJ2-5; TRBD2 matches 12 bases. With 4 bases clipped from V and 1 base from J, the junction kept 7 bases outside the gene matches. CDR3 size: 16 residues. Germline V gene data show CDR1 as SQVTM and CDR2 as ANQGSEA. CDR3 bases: TGCAGCGTTGGCCCAGGACTAGCGGGGAGCCAAGAGACCCAGTACTTC. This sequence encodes CSVGPGLAGSQETQYF. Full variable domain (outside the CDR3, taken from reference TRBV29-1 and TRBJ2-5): SAVISQKPSRDICQRGTSLTIQCQVDSQVTMMFWYRQQPGQSLTLIATANQGSEATYESGFVIDKFPISRPNLTFSTLTVSNMSPEDSSIYLCSVGPGLAGSQETQYFGPGTRLLVL.

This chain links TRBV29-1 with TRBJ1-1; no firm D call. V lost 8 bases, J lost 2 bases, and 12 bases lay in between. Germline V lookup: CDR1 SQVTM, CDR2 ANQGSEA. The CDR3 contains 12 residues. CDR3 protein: CSHHRRNTEAFF. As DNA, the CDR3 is TGCAGCCACCATCGGAGAAACACTGAAGCTTTCTTT.

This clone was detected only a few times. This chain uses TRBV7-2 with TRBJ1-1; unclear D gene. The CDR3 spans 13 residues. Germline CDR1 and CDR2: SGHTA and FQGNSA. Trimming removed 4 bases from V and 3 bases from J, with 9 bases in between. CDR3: CASSSRRYTEAFF. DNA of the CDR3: TGTGCCAGCAGCTCGAGACGGTACACTGAAGCTTTCTTT.

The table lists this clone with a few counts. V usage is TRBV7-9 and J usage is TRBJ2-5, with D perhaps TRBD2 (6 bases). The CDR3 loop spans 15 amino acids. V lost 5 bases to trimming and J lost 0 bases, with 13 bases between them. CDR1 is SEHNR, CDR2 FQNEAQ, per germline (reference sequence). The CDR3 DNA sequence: TGTGCCAGCAGCCCCACGGCGGGGTACCAAGAGACCCAGTACTTC. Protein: CASSPTAGYQETQYF.

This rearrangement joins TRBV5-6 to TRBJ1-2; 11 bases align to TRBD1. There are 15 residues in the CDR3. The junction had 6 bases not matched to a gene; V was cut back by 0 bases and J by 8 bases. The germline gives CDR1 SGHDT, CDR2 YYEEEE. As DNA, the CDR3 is TGTGCCAGCAGCTTGGGAGGACAGGGGGCTGGCGGCTACACCTTC. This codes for CASSLGGQGAGGYTF.

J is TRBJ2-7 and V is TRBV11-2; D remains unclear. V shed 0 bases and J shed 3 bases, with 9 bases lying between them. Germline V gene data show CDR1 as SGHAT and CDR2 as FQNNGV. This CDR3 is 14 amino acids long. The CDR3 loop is CASSLEIGSYEQYF. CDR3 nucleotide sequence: TGTGCCAGCAGCTTAGAGATCGGAAGCTACGAGCAGTACTTC.

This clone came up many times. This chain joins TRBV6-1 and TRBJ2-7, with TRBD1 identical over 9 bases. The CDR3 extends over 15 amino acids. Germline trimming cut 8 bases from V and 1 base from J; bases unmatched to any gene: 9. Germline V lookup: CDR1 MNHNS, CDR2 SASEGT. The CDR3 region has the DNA TGTGCCAGCGTGAAGGGGACAGGGTCGTCCTACGAGCAGTACTTC. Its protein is CASVKGTGSSYEQYF.

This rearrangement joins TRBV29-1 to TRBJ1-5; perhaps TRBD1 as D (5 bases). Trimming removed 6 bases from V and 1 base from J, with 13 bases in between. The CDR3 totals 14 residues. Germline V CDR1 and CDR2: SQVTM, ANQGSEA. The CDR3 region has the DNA TGCAGCGTGGGGGAAGGGGCGAGCAATCAGCCCCAGCATTTT. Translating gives CSVGEGASNQPQHF.

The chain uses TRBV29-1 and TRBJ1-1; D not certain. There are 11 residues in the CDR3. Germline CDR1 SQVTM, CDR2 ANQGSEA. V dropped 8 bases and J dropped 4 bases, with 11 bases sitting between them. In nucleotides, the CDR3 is TGCAGCCTCCGGACGTCCACTGAAGCTTTCTTT. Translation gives CSLRTSTEAFF.

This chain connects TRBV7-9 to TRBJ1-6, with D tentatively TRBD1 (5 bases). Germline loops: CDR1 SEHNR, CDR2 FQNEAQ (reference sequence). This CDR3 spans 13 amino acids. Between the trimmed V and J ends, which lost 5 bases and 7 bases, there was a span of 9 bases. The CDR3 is CASSRRDNSPLHF. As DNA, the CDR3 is TGTGCCAGCAGCCGCCGGGACAATTCACCCCTCCACTTT.

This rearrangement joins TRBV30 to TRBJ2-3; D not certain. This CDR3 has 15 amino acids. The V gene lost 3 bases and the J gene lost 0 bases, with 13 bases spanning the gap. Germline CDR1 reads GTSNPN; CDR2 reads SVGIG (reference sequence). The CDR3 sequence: CAWRSNGPSTDTQYF. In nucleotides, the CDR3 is TGTGCCTGGAGGAGTAACGGACCTAGCACAGATACGCAGTATTTT.

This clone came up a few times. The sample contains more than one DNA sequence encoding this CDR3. The CDR3 coding sequence is TGTGCCACCAGCCGGGACAGGGGTTACAATGAGCAGTTCTTC. It codes for CATSRDRGYNEQFF. The chain employs TRBV15 and TRBJ2-1; 10 bases line up with TRBD1. Germline V lookup: CDR1 LNHNV, CDR2 YYDKDF (reference sequence). Trimming cost V 5 bases and J 4 bases; bases outside gene matches: 2. The CDR3 sequence is 14 residues long.

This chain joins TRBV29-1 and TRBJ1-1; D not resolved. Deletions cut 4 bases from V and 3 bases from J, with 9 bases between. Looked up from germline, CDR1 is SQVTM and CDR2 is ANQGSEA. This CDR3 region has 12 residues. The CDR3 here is CSVGGWDTEAFF. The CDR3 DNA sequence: TGCAGCGTTGGAGGGTGGGACACTGAAGCTTTCTTT.

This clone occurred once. Here the CDR3 reads CASSVGVGVEHEQYF. The CDR3 bases are TGTGCCAGCAGCGTAGGAGTAGGGGTGGAACACGAGCAGTACTTC. This chain links TRBV9 with TRBJ2-7; D perhaps matches TRBD1 (5 bases). Trimming cost V 0 bases and J 5 bases, with 15 bases left between them. The CDR3 sequence is 15 residues long. From germline, CDR1 is SGDLS and CDR2 YYNGEE.

CDR3 amino acids: CSEYQGAKVDGYTF. CDR3 nucleotides: TGCAGCGAGTACCAGGGGGCGAAGGTCGATGGCTACACCTTC. V and J are TRBV29-1 and TRBJ1-2; 8 nucleotides match TRBD1. Germline CDR1 SQVTM, CDR2 ANQGSEA. This CDR3 is 14 amino acids long. The V gene end was trimmed by 7 bases and the J gene end by 6 bases; junction bases not matched to a gene: 13.